Here is one T cell receptor (beta chain) with its context. This specimen belongs to a study of T cells in Graves' hyperthyroidism and ophthalmopathy. Germline V gives CDR1 SGDLS, CDR2 YYNGEE. V dropped 5 bases and J dropped 3 bases, with 15 bases sitting between them. The CDR3 length is 15 residues. TCR beta CDR3 sequences were amplified from RNA transcripts. TCR CDR3 underwent first-round RT-PCR with the HTBI primer set. Using its own MiXCR run on the multiplex PCR reads, TCRdb lists one record per CDR3 protein. The data show more than 550,000 distinct CDR3 sequences, 17% seen once. The chain links TRBV9 to TRBJ2-1, with a possible D match to TRBD2 (7 bases). Sequencing used blood. This clonotype was sampled from a man aged 45-65 years with Graves' hyperthyroidism. The CDR3 here is CASSRGRGDYNEQFF. In DNA, the CDR3 is TGTGCCAGCAGTAGGGGGAGGGGCGACTACAATGAGCAGTTCTTC.